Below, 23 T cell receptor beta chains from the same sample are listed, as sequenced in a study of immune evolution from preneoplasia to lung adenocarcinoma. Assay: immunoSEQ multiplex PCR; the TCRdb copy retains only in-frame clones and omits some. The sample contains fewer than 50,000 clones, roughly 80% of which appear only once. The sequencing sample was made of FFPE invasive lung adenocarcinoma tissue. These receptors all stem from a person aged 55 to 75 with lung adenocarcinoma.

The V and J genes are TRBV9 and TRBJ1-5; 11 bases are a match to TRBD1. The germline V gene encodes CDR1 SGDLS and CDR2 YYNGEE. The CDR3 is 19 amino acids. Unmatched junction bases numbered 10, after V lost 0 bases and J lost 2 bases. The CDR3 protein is CASSVDEPDRGLGNQPQHF. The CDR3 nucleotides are TGTGCCAGCAGCGTAGATGAACCGGACAGGGGGCTTGGCAATCAGCCCCAGCATTTT.

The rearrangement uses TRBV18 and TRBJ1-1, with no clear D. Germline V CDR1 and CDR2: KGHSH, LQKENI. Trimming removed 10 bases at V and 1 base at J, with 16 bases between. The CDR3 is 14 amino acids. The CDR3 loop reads CATRSDRGNTEAFF. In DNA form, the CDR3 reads TGTGCCACCCGATCCGACCGGGGGAACACTGAAGCTTTCTTT.

The CDR3, as DNA: TGTGCCAGCAGCCCCTGGGTGATGACGGGCAATGAGCAGTTCTTC. As protein: CASSPWVMTGNEQFF. The chain is built from TRBV11-2 and TRBJ2-1; D uncertain. The V end lost 5 bases, the J end lost 6 bases, and 17 bases lay between the germline ends. Looked up from germline, CDR1 is SGHAT and CDR2 is FQNNGV. This CDR3 has 15 residues.

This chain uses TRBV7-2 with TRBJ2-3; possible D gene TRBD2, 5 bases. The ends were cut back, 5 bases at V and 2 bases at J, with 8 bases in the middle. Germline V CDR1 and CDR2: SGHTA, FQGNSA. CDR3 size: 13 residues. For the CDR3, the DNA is TGTGCCAGCAGCCGGACTTACACAGATACGCAGTATTTT. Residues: CASSRTYTDTQYF.

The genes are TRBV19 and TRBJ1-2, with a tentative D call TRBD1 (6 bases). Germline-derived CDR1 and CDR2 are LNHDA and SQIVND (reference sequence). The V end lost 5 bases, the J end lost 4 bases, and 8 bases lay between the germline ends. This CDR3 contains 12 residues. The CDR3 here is CASSRGPYGYTF. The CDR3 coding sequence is TGTGCCAGTAGTCGGGGGCCCTATGGCTACACCTTC.

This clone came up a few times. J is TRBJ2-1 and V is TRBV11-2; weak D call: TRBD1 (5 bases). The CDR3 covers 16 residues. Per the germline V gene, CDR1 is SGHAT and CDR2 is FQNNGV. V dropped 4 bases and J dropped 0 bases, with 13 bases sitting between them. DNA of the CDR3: TGTGCCAGCAGCTGGGGCGGAGAGAGCTCCTACAATGAGCAGTTCTTC. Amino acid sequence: CASSWGGESSYNEQFF. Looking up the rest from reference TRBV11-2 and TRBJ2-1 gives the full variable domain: EAGVAQSPRYKIIEKRQSVAFWCNPISGHATLYWYQQILGQGPKLLIQFQNNGVVDDSQLPKDRFSAERLKGVDSTLKIQPAKLEDSAVYLCASSWGGESSYNEQFFGPGTRLTVL.

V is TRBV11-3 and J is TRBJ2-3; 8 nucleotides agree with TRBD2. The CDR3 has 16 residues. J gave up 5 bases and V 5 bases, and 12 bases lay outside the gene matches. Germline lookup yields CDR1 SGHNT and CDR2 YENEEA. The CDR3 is CASSPTSGGGLDTQYF. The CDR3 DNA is TGTGCCAGCAGCCCTACTAGCGGAGGGGGGTTAGATACGCAGTATTTT.

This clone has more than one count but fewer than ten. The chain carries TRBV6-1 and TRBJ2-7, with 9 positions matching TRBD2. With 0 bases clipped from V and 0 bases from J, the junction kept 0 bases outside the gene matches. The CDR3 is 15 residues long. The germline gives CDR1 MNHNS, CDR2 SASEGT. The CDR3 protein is CASSEASGSSYEQYF. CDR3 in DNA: TGTGCCAGCAGTGAAGCTAGCGGGAGCTCCTACGAGCAGTACTTC.

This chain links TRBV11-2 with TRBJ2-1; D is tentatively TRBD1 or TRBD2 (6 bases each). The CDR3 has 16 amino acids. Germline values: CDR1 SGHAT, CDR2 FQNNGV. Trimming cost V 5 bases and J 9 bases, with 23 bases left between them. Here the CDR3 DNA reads TGTGCCAGCAGCACTACCGGGACTCCCCTAGGGGGTGAGCAGTTCTTC. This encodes CASSTTGTPLGGEQFF.

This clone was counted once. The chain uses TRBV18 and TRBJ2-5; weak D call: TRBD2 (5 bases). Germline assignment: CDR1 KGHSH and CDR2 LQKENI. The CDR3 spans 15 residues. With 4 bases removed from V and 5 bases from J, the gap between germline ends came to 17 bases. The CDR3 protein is CASSRWTEDKETQYF. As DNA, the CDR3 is TGTGCCAGCTCACGATGGACTGAGGATAAGGAGACCCAGTACTTC.

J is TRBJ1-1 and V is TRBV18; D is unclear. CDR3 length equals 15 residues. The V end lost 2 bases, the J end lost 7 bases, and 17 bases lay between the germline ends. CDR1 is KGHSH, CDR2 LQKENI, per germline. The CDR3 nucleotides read TGTGCCAGCTCACCAGATCAATTCTCCGTCTTTGAAGCTTTCTTT. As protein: CASSPDQFSVFEAFF.

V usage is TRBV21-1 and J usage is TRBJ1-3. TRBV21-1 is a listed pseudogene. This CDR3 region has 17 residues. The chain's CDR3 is CASSKLRGENSGNTIYF. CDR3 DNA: TGTGCCAGCAGCAAACTTCGAGGGGAAAACTCTGGAAACACCATATATTTT.

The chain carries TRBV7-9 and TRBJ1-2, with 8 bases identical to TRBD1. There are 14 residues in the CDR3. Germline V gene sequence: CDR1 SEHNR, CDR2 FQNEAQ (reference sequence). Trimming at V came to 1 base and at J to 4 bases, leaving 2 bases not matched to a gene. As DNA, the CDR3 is TGTGCCAGCAGCTTAGGGGGACAGGCCTATGGCTACACCTTC. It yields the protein CASSLGGQAYGYTF.

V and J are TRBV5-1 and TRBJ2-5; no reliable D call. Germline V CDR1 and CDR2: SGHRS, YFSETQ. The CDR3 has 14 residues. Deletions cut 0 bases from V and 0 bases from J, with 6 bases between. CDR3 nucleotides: TGCGCCAGCAGCTTGGTCGGGTACCAAGAGACCCAGTACTTC. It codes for CASSLVGYQETQYF.

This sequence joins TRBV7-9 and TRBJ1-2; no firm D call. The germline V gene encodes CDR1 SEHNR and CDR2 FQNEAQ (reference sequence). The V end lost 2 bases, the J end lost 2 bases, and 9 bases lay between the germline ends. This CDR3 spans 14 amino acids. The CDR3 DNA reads TGTGCCAGCAGCTTAACGACGGGGAACTATGGCTACACCTTC. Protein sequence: CASSLTTGNYGYTF. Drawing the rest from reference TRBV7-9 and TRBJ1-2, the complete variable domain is DTGVSQNPRHKITKRGQNVTFRCDPISEHNRLYWYRQTLGQGPEFLTYFQNEAQLEKSRLLSDRFSAERPKGSFSTLEIQRTEQGDSAMYLCASSLTTGNYGYTFGSGTRLTVV.

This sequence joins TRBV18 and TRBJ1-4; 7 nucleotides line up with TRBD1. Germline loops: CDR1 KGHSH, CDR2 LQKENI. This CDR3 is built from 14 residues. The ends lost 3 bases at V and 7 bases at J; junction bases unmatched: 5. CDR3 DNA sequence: TGTGCCAGCTCACCGGCGACAGGGAGTGAAAAACTGTTTTTT. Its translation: CASSPATGSEKLFF.

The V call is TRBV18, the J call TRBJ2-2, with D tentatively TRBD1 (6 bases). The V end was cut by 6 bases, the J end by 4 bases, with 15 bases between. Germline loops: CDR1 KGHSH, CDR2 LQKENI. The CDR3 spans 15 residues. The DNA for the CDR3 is TGTGCCAGCTCGGCCGACAGGAAAAGCACCGGGGAGCTGTTTTTT. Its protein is CASSADRKSTGELFF.

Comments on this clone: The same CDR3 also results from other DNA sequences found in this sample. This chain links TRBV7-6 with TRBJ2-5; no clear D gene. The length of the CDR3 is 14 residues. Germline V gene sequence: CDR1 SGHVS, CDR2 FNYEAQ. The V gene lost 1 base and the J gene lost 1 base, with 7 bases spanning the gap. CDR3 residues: CASSLGRIQETQYF. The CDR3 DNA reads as TGTGCCAGCAGCTTAGGACGGATCCAAGAGACCCAGTACTTC.

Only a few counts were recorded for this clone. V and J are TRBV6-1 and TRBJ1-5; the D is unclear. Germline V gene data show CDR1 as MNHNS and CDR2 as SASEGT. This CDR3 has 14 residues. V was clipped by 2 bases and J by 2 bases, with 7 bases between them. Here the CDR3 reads CASSEKGRNQPQHF. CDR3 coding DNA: TGTGCCAGCAGTGAAAAGGGCCGCAATCAGCCCCAGCATTTT.

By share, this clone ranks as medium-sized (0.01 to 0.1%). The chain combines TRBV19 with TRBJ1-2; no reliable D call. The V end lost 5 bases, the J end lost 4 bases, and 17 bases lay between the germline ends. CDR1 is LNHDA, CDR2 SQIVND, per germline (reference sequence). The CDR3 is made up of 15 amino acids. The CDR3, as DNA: TGTGCCAGTAGTCGCGAACTACGTAACTCCTATGGCTACACCTTC. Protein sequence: CASSRELRNSYGYTF.

The CDR3 DNA reads as TGTGCCAGTAAAAGGGCAGGAGGCACAGATACGCAGTATTTT. Protein: CASKRAGGTDTQYF. The chain couples TRBV19 to TRBJ2-3, with no clear D. The V gene's germline CDR1 is LNHDA and CDR2 SQIVND (reference sequence). The CDR3 contains 14 residues. Trimming cost V 7 bases and J 1 base, with 12 bases left between them.

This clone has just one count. The CDR3 DNA reads as TGTGCCAGCAGCTCGCGTGGGACCCAGCCCCAGCATTTT. Its protein is CASSSRGTQPQHF. The J gene is TRBJ1-5, the V gene TRBV5-8; weak D call: TRBD1 (5 bases). Germline CDR1 reads SGHTS; CDR2 reads YDEGEE. The CDR3 is 13 amino acids. V lost 3 bases and J 7 bases, leaving 11 bases between the germline ends. Full variable domain (remainder filled in from reference TRBV5-8 and TRBJ1-5): EAGVTQSPTHLIKTRGQQATLRCSPISGHTSVYWYQQALGLGLQFLLWYDEGEERNRGNFPPRFSGRQFPNYSSELNVNALELEDSALYLCASSSRGTQPQHFGDGTRLSIL.

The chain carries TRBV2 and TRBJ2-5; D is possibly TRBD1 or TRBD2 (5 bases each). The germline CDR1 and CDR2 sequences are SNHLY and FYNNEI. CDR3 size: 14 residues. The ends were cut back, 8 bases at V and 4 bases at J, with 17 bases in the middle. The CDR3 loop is CASSMDSGGETQYF. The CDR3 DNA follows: TGTGCCAGCTCCATGGACTCTGGGGGAGAGACCCAGTACTTC.